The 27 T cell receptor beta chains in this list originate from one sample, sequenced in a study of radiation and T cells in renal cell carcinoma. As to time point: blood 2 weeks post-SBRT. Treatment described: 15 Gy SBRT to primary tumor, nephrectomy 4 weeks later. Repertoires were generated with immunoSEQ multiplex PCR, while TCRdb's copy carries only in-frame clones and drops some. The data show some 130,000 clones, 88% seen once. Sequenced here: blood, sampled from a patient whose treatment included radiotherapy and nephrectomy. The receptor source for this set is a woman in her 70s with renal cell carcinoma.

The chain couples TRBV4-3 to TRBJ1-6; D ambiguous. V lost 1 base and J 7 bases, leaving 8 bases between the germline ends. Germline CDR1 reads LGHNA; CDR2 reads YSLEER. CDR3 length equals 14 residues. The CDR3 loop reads CASSQGTGNSPLHF. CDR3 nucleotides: TGCGCCAGCAGCCAAGGGACGGGGAATTCACCCCTCCACTTT.

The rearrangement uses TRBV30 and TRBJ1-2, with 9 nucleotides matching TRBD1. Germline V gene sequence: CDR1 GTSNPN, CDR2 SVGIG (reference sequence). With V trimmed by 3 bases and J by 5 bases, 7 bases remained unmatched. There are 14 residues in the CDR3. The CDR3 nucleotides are TGTGCCTGGAGGGCCGTGGACAGGGGTTATGGCTACACCTTC. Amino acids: CAWRAVDRGYGYTF.

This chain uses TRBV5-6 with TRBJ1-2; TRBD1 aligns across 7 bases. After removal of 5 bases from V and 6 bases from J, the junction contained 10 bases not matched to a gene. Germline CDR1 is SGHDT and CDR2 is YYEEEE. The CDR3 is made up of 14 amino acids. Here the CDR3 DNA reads TGTGCCAGCAGAGAAGGAGGGGGCGCCGATGGCTACACCTTC. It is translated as CASREGGGADGYTF.

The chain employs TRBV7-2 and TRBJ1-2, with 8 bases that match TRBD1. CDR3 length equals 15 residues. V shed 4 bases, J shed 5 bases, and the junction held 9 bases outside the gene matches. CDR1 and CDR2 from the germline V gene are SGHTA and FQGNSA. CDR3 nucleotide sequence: TGTGCCAGCAGCTATAACACAGGGGGAGGATATGGCTACACCTTC. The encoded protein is CASSYNTGGGYGYTF.

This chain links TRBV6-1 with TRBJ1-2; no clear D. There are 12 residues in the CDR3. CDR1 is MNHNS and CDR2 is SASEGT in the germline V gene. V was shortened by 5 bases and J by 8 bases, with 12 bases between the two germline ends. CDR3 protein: CASSPGGLGYTF. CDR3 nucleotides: TGTGCCAGCAGTCCCGGAGGGTTGGGCTACACCTTC.

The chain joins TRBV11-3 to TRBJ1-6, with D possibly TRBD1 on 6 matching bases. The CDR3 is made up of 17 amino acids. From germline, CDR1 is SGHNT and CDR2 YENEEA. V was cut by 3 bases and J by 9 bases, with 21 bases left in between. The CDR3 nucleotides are TGTGCCAGCAGCTTCGGAGTCTCGGGGCAGGGGAGTTCACCCCTCCACTTT. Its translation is CASSFGVSGQGSSPLHF.

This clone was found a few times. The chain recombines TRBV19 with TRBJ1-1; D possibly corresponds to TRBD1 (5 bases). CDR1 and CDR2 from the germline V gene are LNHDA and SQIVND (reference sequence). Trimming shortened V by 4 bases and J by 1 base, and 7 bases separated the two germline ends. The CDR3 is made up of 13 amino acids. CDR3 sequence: CASSKQGNTEAFF. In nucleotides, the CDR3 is TGTGCCAGTAGTAAGCAGGGGAACACTGAAGCTTTCTTT.

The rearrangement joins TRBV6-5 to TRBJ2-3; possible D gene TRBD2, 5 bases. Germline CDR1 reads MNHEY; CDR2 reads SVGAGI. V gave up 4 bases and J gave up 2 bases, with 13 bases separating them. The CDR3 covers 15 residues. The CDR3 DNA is TGTGCCAGCAGTTTAGCGATTGGCCCCACAGATACGCAGTATTTT. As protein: CASSLAIGPTDTQYF.

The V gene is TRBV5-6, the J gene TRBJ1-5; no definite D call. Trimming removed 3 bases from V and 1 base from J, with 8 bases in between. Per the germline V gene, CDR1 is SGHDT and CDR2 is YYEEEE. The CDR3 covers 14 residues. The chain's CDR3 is CASSSGRSNQPQHF. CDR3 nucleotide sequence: TGTGCCAGCAGCTCAGGACGGAGCAATCAGCCCCAGCATTTT.

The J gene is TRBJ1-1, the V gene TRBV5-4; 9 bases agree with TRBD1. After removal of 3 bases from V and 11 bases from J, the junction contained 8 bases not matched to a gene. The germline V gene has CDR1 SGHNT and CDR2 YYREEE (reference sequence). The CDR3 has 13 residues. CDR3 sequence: CASSSLQGAGAFF. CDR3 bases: TGTGCCAGCAGCTCGCTACAGGGGGCTGGGGCTTTCTTT.

CDR3 amino acids: CASSRKRERPGEQFF. The DNA for the CDR3 is TGTGCCAGCTCCCGGAAGAGGGAACGGCCCGGGGAGCAGTTCTTC. The chain has TRBV27 and TRBJ2-1; weak D call: TRBD2 (5 bases). Germline CDR1 MNHEY, CDR2 SMNVEV (reference sequence). Trimming took 8 bases from V and 10 from J, leaving 24 bases between them. The CDR3 is made up of 15 amino acids.

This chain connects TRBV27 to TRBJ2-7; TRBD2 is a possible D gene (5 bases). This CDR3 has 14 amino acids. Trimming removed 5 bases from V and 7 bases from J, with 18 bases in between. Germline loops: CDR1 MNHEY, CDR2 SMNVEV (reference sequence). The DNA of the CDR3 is TGTGCCAGCAGTCCTCCATCAGCGGCTAGGGAGCAGTACTTC. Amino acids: CASSPPSAAREQYF.

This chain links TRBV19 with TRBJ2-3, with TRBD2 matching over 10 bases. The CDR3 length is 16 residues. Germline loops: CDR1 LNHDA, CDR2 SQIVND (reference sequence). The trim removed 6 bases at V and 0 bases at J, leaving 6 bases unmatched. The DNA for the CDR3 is TGTGCCAGTAGGAAACTAGCGGGGCAGAGCACAGATACGCAGTATTTT. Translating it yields CASRKLAGQSTDTQYF. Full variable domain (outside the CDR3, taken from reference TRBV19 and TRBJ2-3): DGGITQSPKYLFRKEGQNVTLSCEQNLNHDAMYWYRQDPGQGLRLIYYSQIVNDFQKGDIAEGYSVSREKKESFPLTVTSAQKNPTAFYLCASRKLAGQSTDTQYFGPGTRLTVL.

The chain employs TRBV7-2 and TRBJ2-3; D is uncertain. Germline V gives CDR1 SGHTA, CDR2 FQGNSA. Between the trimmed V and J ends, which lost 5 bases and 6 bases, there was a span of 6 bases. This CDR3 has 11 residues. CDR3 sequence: CASSPVDTQYF. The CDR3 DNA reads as TGTGCCAGCAGCCCAGTTGATACGCAGTATTTT.

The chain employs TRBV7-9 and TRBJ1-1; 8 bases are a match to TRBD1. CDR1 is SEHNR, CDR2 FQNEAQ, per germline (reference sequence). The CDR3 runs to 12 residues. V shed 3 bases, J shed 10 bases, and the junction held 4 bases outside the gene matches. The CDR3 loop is CASSFGQGAAFF. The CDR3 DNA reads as TGTGCCAGCAGCTTTGGACAGGGCGCAGCTTTCTTT.

Here the CDR3 DNA reads TGTGCCAGTAGTATACCGACTAGCCCGACAGATACGCAGTATTTT. Encoded protein: CASSIPTSPTDTQYF. The chain carries TRBV19 and TRBJ2-3; 7 bases line up with TRBD2. J was trimmed by 3 bases and V by 2 bases; bases with no gene match: 5. Germline V CDR1 and CDR2: LNHDA, SQIVND (reference sequence). This CDR3 contains 15 residues.

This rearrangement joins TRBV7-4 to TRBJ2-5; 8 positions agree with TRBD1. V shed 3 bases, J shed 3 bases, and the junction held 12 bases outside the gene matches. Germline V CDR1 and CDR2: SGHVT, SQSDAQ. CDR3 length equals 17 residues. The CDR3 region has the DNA TGTGCCAGCAGCTTTCCGAGACAGGGGCTTAGAAAAGAGACCCAGTACTTC. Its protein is CASSFPRQGLRKETQYF. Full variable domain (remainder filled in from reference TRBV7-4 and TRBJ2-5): GAGVSQSPRYKVAKRGRDVALRCDSISGHVTLYWYRQTLGQGSEVLTYSQSDAQRDKSGRPSGRFSAERPERSVSTLKIQRTEQGDSAVYLCASSFPRQGLRKETQYFGPGTRLLVL.

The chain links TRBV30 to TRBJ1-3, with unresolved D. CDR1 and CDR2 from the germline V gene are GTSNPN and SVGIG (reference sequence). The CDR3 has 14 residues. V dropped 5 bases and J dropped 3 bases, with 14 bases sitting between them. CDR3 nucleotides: TGTGCCTGGGGGCTCCTGGGAGGTGGAAACACCATATATTTT. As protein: CAWGLLGGGNTIYF. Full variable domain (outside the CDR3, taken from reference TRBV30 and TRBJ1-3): SQTIHQWPATLVQPVGSPLSLECTVEGTSNPNLYWYRQAAGRGLQLLFYSVGIGQISSEVPQNLSASRPQDRQFILSSKKLLLSDSGFYLCAWGLLGGGNTIYFGEGSWLTVV.

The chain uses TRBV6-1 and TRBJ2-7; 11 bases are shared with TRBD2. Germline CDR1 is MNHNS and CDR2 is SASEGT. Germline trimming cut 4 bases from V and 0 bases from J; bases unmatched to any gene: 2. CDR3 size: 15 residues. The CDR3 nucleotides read TGTGCCAGCAGTGTAGGGACTAGCGGCTCCTACGAGCAGTACTTC. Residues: CASSVGTSGSYEQYF.

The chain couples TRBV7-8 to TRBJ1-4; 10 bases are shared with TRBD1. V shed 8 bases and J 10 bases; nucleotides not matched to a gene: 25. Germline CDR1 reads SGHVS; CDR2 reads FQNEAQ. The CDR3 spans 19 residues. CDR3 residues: CASGLTPPTGGAWGGKLFF. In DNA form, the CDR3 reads TGTGCCAGCGGGCTCACTCCCCCGACAGGGGGCGCCTGGGGTGGAAAACTGTTTTTT.

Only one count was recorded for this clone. The CDR3 loop is CASAQLAGATTDTQYF. The CDR3 bases are TGTGCCAGCGCCCAACTAGCGGGGGCTACCACAGATACGCAGTATTTT. The chain is built from TRBV6-4 and TRBJ2-3, with 11 bases fitting TRBD2. Losses at the gene ends were 8 bases for V and 2 bases for J; bases not matched to a gene: 9. This CDR3 spans 16 amino acids. Germline lookup yields CDR1 MRHNA and CDR2 SNTAGT.

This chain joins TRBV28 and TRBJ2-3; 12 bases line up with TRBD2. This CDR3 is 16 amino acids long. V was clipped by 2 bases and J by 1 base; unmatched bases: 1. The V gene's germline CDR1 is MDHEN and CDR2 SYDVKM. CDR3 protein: CASSLRLAGGTDTQYF. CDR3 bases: TGTGCCAGCAGTTTACGACTAGCGGGAGGCACAGATACGCAGTATTTT.

CDR3 coding DNA: TGTGCCAGCAGCTTAGCGTCAGGGGGTCAGCCCCAGCATTTT. Its translation: CASSLASGGQPQHF. The chain uses TRBV7-9 and TRBJ1-5; 7 bases are a match to TRBD1. CDR1 and CDR2 (germline): SEHNR, FQNEAQ (reference sequence). This CDR3 spans 14 amino acids. The ends lost 0 bases at V and 6 bases at J; junction bases unmatched: 2.

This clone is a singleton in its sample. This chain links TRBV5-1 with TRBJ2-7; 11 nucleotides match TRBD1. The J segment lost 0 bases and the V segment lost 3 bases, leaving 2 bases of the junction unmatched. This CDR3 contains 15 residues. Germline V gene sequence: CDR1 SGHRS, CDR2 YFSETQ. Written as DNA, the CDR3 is TGCGCCAGCAGCTGGGGGACAGGGGGCTCCTACGAGCAGTACTTC. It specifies CASSWGTGGSYEQYF.

This CDR3 is CATGGGTDTQYF. CDR3 DNA sequence: TGTGCAACGGGAGGGGGCACAGATACGCAGTATTTT. The gene calls are TRBV6-6 and TRBJ2-3; TRBD2 matches 8 bases. The germline V gene has CDR1 MNHNY and CDR2 SVGAGI (reference sequence). This CDR3 comprises 12 residues.

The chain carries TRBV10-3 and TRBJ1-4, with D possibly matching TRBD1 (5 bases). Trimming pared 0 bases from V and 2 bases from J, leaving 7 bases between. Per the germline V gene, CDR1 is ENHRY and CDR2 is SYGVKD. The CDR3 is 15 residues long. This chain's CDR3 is CAISESGGTNEKLFF. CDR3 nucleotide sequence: TGTGCCATCAGTGAGTCCGGGGGGACTAATGAAAAACTGTTTTTT.

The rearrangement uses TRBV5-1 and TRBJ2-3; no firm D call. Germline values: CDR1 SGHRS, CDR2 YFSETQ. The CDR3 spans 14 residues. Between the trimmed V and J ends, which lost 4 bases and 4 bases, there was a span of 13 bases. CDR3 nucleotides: TGCGCCAGCAGCCCTGGCAGGTCTTCAGATACGCAGTATTTT. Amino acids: CASSPGRSSDTQYF.